The 13 T cell receptor beta chains reported below all come from one sample, sequenced in a study of blood T cells in healthy people across ages. Alongside a J-beta primer mix, a sample-barcoded 5' primer served in a second PCR lasting roughly 7 to 11 cycles. TCRdb ran MiXCR on the 5' RACE reads and lists one entry per CDR3 protein. This sample has 450,000 to 650,000 distinct CDR3 sequences, with less than 25% found just once. This sample also appeared in a second study, on T cells of mothers and their children.

What was sequenced was blood. The receptor source for this set is a boy under 18 in good health.

The J gene is TRBJ2-7, the V gene TRBV4-1; D may be TRBD1 (6 bases). The CDR3 runs to 18 residues. Trimming removed 0 bases from V and 5 bases from J, with 23 bases in between. The V gene's germline CDR1 is MGHRA and CDR2 YSYEKL. CDR3 residues: CASSQDMALYRASDEQYF. The CDR3 DNA reads as TGCGCCAGCAGCCAAGATATGGCCCTTTACAGGGCCAGCGACGAGCAGTACTTC.

The rearrangement joins TRBV6-2 or TRBV6-3 to TRBJ1-6; unclear D gene. The CDR3 runs to 17 residues. V lost 3 bases to trimming and J lost 4 bases, with 16 bases between them. Germline loops: CDR1 MNHEY, CDR2 SVGEGT. This CDR3 reads CASSYPPAATYNSPLHF. The CDR3 DNA reads TGTGCCAGCAGTTATCCGCCCGCAGCCACTTATAATTCACCCCTCCACTTT.

This clonotype has only a few counts. The chain carries TRBV6-1 and TRBJ1-4, with 7 positions matching TRBD1. The length of the CDR3 is 15 residues. Germline CDR1 MNHNS, CDR2 SASEGT. The V segment lost 6 bases and the J segment 4 bases; nucleotides outside the gene matches: 8. CDR3 amino acids: CASSSGQPYNEKLFF. The CDR3 DNA reads as TGTGCCAGCAGCTCGGGACAGCCGTATAATGAAAAACTGTTTTTT.

The chain uses TRBV28 and TRBJ1-2; D not resolved. Germline CDR1 MDHEN, CDR2 SYDVKM. This CDR3 has 14 amino acids. Trimming pared 7 bases from V and 3 bases from J, leaving 15 bases between. The CDR3 bases are TGTGCCAGCACCCCTGACCGGCCGTACTATGGCTACACCTTC. Its protein product is CASTPDRPYYGYTF.

This clonotype turned up a few times. The gene calls are TRBV7-8 and TRBJ2-2; D possibly corresponds to TRBD1 (8 bases). With 6 bases removed from V and 1 base from J, the gap between germline ends came to 15 bases. Germline CDR1 SGHVS, CDR2 FQNEAQ. The CDR3 length is 16 residues. The CDR3 reads CASRPTGEGNTGELFF. CDR3 sequence (DNA): TGTGCCAGCAGGCCGACAGGGGAGGGGAACACCGGGGAGCTGTTTTTT.

This clonotype appeared a few times. This chain joins TRBV5-6 and TRBJ2-1, with D possibly matching TRBD1 (6 bases). Gene TRBJ2-5 matches the end of the DNA better, so the J call may be wrong. The CDR3 consists of 13 residues. Germline V lookup: CDR1 SGHDT, CDR2 YYEEEE. The CDR3 spells CASSGGLEETQYF. The CDR3 coding sequence is TGTGCCAGCTCTGGGGGCCTCGAAGAGACCCAGTACTTC.

V and J are TRBV4-3 and TRBJ2-5; 10 bases fit TRBD2. Per germline, CDR1 LGHNA and CDR2 YSLEER. The CDR3 runs to 16 residues. The V gene end was trimmed by 1 base and the J gene end by 11 bases; junction bases not matched to a gene: 13. CDR3 sequence reads: CASSQVLLSGRGEQYF. The CDR3 DNA is TGCGCCAGCAGCCAAGTCCTACTAAGCGGGAGGGGTGAGCAGTACTTC.

The genes are TRBV5-1 and TRBJ1-4; D is unresolved. Germline-derived CDR1 and CDR2 are SGHRS and YFSETQ. The germline V and J ends were trimmed by 0 bases and 7 bases, with 10 bases remaining between them. CDR3 length: 14 residues. The CDR3: CASSLGWASEKLFF. CDR3 DNA sequence: TGCGCCAGCAGCTTGGGGTGGGCTAGTGAAAAACTGTTTTTT.

The V call is TRBV5-1, the J call TRBJ2-7; D remains ambiguous. With 1 base removed from V and 0 bases from J, the gap between germline ends came to 11 bases. Looked up from germline, CDR1 is SGHRS and CDR2 is YFSETQ. CDR3 size: 15 residues. CDR3 region: CASSLSSYFSYEQYF. The CDR3 bases are TGCGCCAGCAGCTTGAGCAGCTACTTCTCCTACGAGCAGTACTTC.

This clonotype was counted between two and nine times. The chain carries TRBV3-1 and TRBJ2-2; no firm D call. Germline CDR1 LGHDT, CDR2 YNNKEL (reference sequence). The CDR3 covers 15 residues. V was clipped by 0 bases and J by 6 bases, with 11 bases between them. CDR3 coding DNA: TGTGCCAGCAGCCAAGACCTTGCGCTCGCCGGGGAGCTGTTTTTT. This sequence encodes CASSQDLALAGELFF.

The chain carries TRBV4-3 and TRBJ2-7; a weak D match, TRBD1 (6 bases). Germline values: CDR1 LGHNA, CDR2 YSLEER. This CDR3 spans 14 amino acids. V was pared by 3 bases and J by 1 base, with 10 bases between. Here the CDR3 reads CASSHAGDSYEQYF. CDR3 nucleotides: TGCGCCAGCAGCCATGCAGGGGATTCCTACGAGCAGTACTTC.

This chain links TRBV28 with TRBJ2-7; a weak D match, TRBD1 (5 bases). The CDR3 totals 15 residues. V lost 1 base, J lost 1 base, and 11 bases lay in between. CDR1 is MDHEN, CDR2 SYDVKM, per germline. CDR3 residues: CASSLYSGNSYEQYF. In DNA, the CDR3 is TGTGCCAGCAGTTTATATTCAGGGAATTCCTACGAGCAGTACTTC.

In the case of this clonotype: The junction does not match germline at one end; this may be a read error. J is TRBJ1-1 and V is TRBV10-3; 7 positions match TRBD1. The CDR3 loop spans 13 amino acids. Germline assignment: CDR1 ENHRY and CDR2 SYGVKD. The CDR3 DNA reads as TGTGCCATCAGAGACAGGGCGGACACTGAAGCTTCCTTT. It codes for CAIRDRADTEASF.